The next 30 T cell receptor beta chains were all read from a single sample in a study of control samples from healthy donors and cancer patients. Produced via immunoSEQ multiplex PCR; TCRdb's table is partial and in-frame only. The table records some 96,000 clones, 93% of them present only once. The sample was blood. These receptors came from a man younger than 35 in good health.

The V call is TRBV5-6, the J call TRBJ2-1; D uncertain. The CDR3 is 12 residues long. V lost 0 bases to trimming and J lost 6 bases, with 4 bases between them. CDR1 and CDR2 (germline): SGHDT, YYEEEE. The CDR3 loop is CASSLVANEQFF. The DNA of the CDR3 is TGTGCCAGCAGCTTGGTCGCCAATGAGCAGTTCTTC.

The chain employs TRBV6-5 and TRBJ1-3, with D perhaps TRBD1 (5 bases). Germline lookup yields CDR1 MNHEY and CDR2 SVGAGI. The CDR3 covers 15 residues. V was cut by 0 bases and J by 4 bases, with 10 bases left in between. CDR3 sequence reads: CASSYSIGVGNTIYF. The CDR3 nucleotides read TGTGCCAGCAGTTACTCGATAGGGGTCGGAAACACCATATATTTT.

This sequence joins TRBV2 and TRBJ2-7, with a possible D match to TRBD1 (6 bases). The CDR3 length is 14 residues. Germline lookup yields CDR1 SNHLY and CDR2 FYNNEI. V was cut by 9 bases and J by 6 bases, with 21 bases left in between. CDR3 amino acids: CASVAGEGASEQYF. In nucleotides, the CDR3 is TGTGCCAGTGTAGCAGGGGAAGGGGCAAGCGAGCAGTACTTC.

The table lists this clone with a count of one. The V and J genes are TRBV18 and TRBJ1-5; possibly TRBD1 for D (5 bases). The germline V gene has CDR1 KGHSH and CDR2 LQKENI. The CDR3 sequence is 18 residues long. V shed 2 bases and J shed 4 bases, with 21 bases lying between them. CDR3 bases: TGTGCCAGCTCACCAAGCCTAGACAGTCCGGGTGGGAATCAGCCCCAGCATTTT. It is translated as CASSPSLDSPGGNQPQHF.

This chain uses TRBV4-3 with TRBJ2-5; the D gene is possibly TRBD2 (6 bases). The germline V gene has CDR1 LGHNA and CDR2 YSLEER. The V gene lost 0 bases and the J gene lost 5 bases, with 16 bases spanning the gap. This CDR3 is 16 amino acids long. CDR3 loop: CASSQDLGVGGETQYF. The CDR3 DNA reads as TGCGCCAGCAGCCAAGATTTGGGGGTGGGGGGTGAGACCCAGTACTTC.

J is TRBJ1-1 and V is TRBV4-3, with D possibly TRBD1 on 5 matching bases. This CDR3 contains 16 residues. Germline V lookup: CDR1 LGHNA, CDR2 YSLEER. Trimming left V 0 bases short and J 1 base short, with 12 bases between. The CDR3 bases are TGCGCCAGCAGCCAAGACCTAGGGGTGCCGAACACTGAAGCTTTCTTT. This sequence encodes CASSQDLGVPNTEAFF.

The J gene is TRBJ1-1, the V gene TRBV6-5, with D possibly being TRBD1 (5 bases). The V end was cut by 4 bases, the J end by 5 bases, with 17 bases between. The germline gives CDR1 MNHEY, CDR2 SVGAGI. The CDR3 consists of 15 residues. The CDR3 is CASSFGRGSPTEAFF. The CDR3, as DNA: TGTGCCAGCAGTTTTGGGCGGGGGTCCCCAACTGAAGCTTTCTTT.

This clone occurred once. The J gene is TRBJ1-1, the V gene TRBV18; TRBD1 might be the D (5 bases). Germline values: CDR1 KGHSH, CDR2 LQKENI. This CDR3 contains 14 residues. V dropped 4 bases and J dropped 4 bases, with 13 bases sitting between them. The chain's CDR3 is CASSLKSGGTEAFF. CDR3 coding DNA: TGTGCCAGCTCACTCAAGTCGGGGGGCACTGAAGCTTTCTTT.

The V and J genes are TRBV30 and TRBJ2-3; tentative D call: TRBD2 (5 bases). Germline V lookup: CDR1 GTSNPN, CDR2 SVGIG (reference sequence). Trimming left V 4 bases short and J 5 bases short, with 13 bases between. CDR3 length: 13 amino acids. CDR3 nucleotides: TGTGCCTGGAACTATGTGGCGGGAGATACGCAGTATTTT. Translating gives CAWNYVAGDTQYF.

This chain links TRBV7-2 with TRBJ2-1, with unresolved D. The length of the CDR3 is 13 residues. V was trimmed by 2 bases and J by 15 bases, leaving 17 bases between them. CDR1 is SGHTA, CDR2 FQGNSA, per germline. In nucleotides, the CDR3 is TGTGCCAGCAGCTTATCTTTATTAGATCATCCGTTCTTC. It codes for CASSLSLLDHPFF.

This rearrangement joins TRBV4-1 to TRBJ1-2, with 7 bases aligning to TRBD1. CDR1 and CDR2 from the germline V gene are MGHRA and YSYEKL. V shed 4 bases and J 2 bases; nucleotides not matched to a gene: 10. The CDR3 is made up of 16 amino acids. The CDR3 DNA sequence: TGCGCCAGCAGCCCACAGAGACAGGGCCCAAACTATGGCTACACCTTC. This encodes CASSPQRQGPNYGYTF.

This rearrangement joins TRBV12-5 to TRBJ1-2, with 8 bases fitting TRBD1. The CDR3 is 20 residues long. V was pared by 2 bases and J by 1 base, with 18 bases of the junction left unmatched. Per the germline V gene, CDR1 is LGHNT and CDR2 is FRNRAP. DNA for the CDR3: TGTGCTAGTGGTTTGCCCCCTCTGGGACAGGCGCTCCGAGTTAACTATGGCTACACCTTC. This sequence encodes CASGLPPLGQALRVNYGYTF.

The J gene is TRBJ1-4, the V gene TRBV4-2; D is undetermined. CDR1 is LGHNA, CDR2 YNFKEQ, per germline. The V gene lost 4 bases and the J gene lost 5 bases, with 23 bases spanning the gap. The CDR3 totals 18 residues. CDR3 DNA sequence: TGTGCCAGCAGCCTAAGGGTCGGGGTTCAATTGAGGAATGAAAAACTGTTTTTT. Protein: CASSLRVGVQLRNEKLFF.

V is TRBV15 and J is TRBJ2-1, with D perhaps matching TRBD1 (8 bases). Trimming cost V 7 bases and J 0 bases, with 16 bases left between them. The germline gives CDR1 LNHNV, CDR2 YYDKDF (reference sequence). The CDR3 spans 16 residues. CDR3 sequence: CATNRDRTSSYNEQFF. The DNA for the CDR3 is TGTGCCACCAACCGGGACAGGACTAGCTCCTACAATGAGCAGTTCTTC.

The chain combines TRBV11-2 with TRBJ1-3; a weak D match, TRBD1 (6 bases). CDR3 size: 19 residues. V gave up 2 bases and J gave up 4 bases, with 24 bases separating them. Germline V gene lookup returns CDR1 SGHAT and CDR2 FQNNGV. CDR3 in DNA: TGTGCCAGCAGCTTAAGAGGCGGGGGCCTGATGGGGTTGGGAAACACCATATATTTT. This translates into CASSLRGGGLMGLGNTIYF.

This clone was recorded a few times. In the same sample, other DNA sequences code for this CDR3. V is TRBV15 and J is TRBJ1-5; tentative D call: TRBD1 (5 bases). Germline V CDR1 and CDR2: LNHNV, YYDKDF (reference sequence). The V end lost 5 bases, the J end lost 4 bases, and 15 bases lay between the germline ends. The CDR3 extends over 15 amino acids. The CDR3 DNA reads TGTGCCACCAGCGGAAGTGGGACCGCGAATCAGCCCCAGCATTTT. Translating gives CATSGSGTANQPQHF.

This chain joins TRBV18 and TRBJ1-5; TRBD1 aligns across 10 bases. CDR1 and CDR2 (germline): KGHSH, LQKENI. V lost 4 bases and J lost 6; bases outside the gene matches: 9. This CDR3 spans 16 amino acids. This CDR3 is CASSLQGQGSGQPQHF. In DNA, the CDR3 is TGTGCCAGCTCACTACAGGGACAGGGGTCGGGTCAGCCCCAGCATTTT.

The rearrangement joins TRBV11-2 to TRBJ1-1; the D gene is possibly TRBD1 (6 bases). The CDR3 totals 15 residues. Germline assignment: CDR1 SGHAT and CDR2 FQNNGV. V was cut by 4 bases and J by 2 bases, with 14 bases left in between. The CDR3 here is CASSSPGAVNTEAFF. The CDR3 DNA reads as TGTGCCAGCAGCTCCCCGGGGGCAGTTAACACTGAAGCTTTCTTT.

The DNA of the CDR3 is TGTGCCAGCAGCCCCCAGACGAACACTGAAGCTTTCTTT. It translates to CASSPQTNTEAFF. The rearrangement uses TRBV7-3 and TRBJ1-1; D not resolved. Per germline, CDR1 SGHTA and CDR2 FQGTGA. Trimming shortened V by 5 bases and J by 1 base, and 8 bases separated the two germline ends. The CDR3 loop spans 13 amino acids. Complete variable domain (other parts from reference TRBV7-3 and TRBJ1-1): GAGVSQTPSNKVTEKGKYVELRCDPISGHTALYWYRQSLGQGPEFLIYFQGTGAADDSGLPNDRFFAVRPEGSVSTLKIQRTERGDSAVYLCASSPQTNTEAFFGQGTRLTVV.

The J gene is TRBJ1-1, the V gene TRBV3-1 (or the pseudogene TRBV3-2); D unresolved. This CDR3 contains 14 residues. From germline, CDR1 is LGHDT and CDR2 YNNKEL (reference sequence). V lost 0 bases, J lost 4 bases, and 9 bases lay in between. The CDR3 is CASSQEYASTEAFF. The CDR3 DNA reads as TGTGCCAGCAGCCAAGAGTACGCCAGCACTGAAGCTTTCTTT.

This chain joins TRBV19 and TRBJ1-2; 9 bases map to TRBD1. The CDR3 consists of 15 residues. The V segment lost 8 bases and the J segment 3 bases; nucleotides outside the gene matches: 10. CDR1 is LNHDA and CDR2 is SQIVND in the germline V gene (reference sequence). The CDR3 spells CASRPDRGLYYGYTF. For the CDR3, the DNA is TGTGCCAGTCGGCCGGACAGGGGTCTTTACTATGGCTACACCTTC.

CDR3 coding DNA: TGTGCCAGCAGCTCCTGGGGGGGGAACACTGAAGCTTTCTTT. This translates into CASSSWGGNTEAFF. The rearrangement uses TRBV6-5 and TRBJ1-1; tentatively, D is TRBD1 (5 bases). The CDR3 consists of 14 residues. Germline V lookup: CDR1 MNHEY, CDR2 SVGAGI. Trimming took off 6 bases at V and 1 base at J, with 12 bases between the two ends.

The genes are TRBV7-9 and TRBJ1-2, with 7 bases lining up with TRBD1. With 7 bases clipped from V and 2 bases from J, the junction kept 7 bases outside the gene matches. This CDR3 spans 14 amino acids. CDR1 is SEHNR and CDR2 is FQNEAQ in the germline V gene (reference sequence). This CDR3 is CASTTWDSNYGYTF. CDR3 nucleotides: TGTGCCAGCACGACCTGGGACAGCAACTATGGCTACACCTTC.

The chain couples TRBV19 to TRBJ2-7; D possibly corresponds to TRBD2 (6 bases). V lost 3 bases to trimming and J lost 4 bases, with 7 bases between them. CDR1 and CDR2 (germline): LNHDA, SQIVND (reference sequence). CDR3 length equals 12 residues. The CDR3 loop is CASSIGGYEQYF. The CDR3 DNA follows: TGTGCCAGTAGTATTGGGGGGTACGAGCAGTACTTC.

The rearrangement uses TRBV5-6 and TRBJ2-1; 10 bases fit TRBD1. There are 15 residues in the CDR3. CDR1 is SGHDT and CDR2 is YYEEEE in the germline V gene. The junction had 8 bases not matched to a gene; V was cut back by 4 bases and J by 7 bases. The CDR3 protein is CASSTDRGRLNEQFF. Here the CDR3 DNA reads TGTGCCAGCAGCACCGACAGGGGGCGGCTGAATGAGCAGTTCTTC.

This sequence joins TRBV6-5 and TRBJ1-2; 7 bases are shared with TRBD1. Germline loops: CDR1 MNHEY, CDR2 SVGAGI. This CDR3 is 14 amino acids long. The J segment lost 3 bases and the V segment lost 6 bases, leaving 7 bases of the junction unmatched. The CDR3 region has the DNA TGTGCCAGCAGACGGGACAGAGTCTACTATGGCTACACCTTC. Amino acids: CASRRDRVYYGYTF.

The chain is built from TRBV11-2 and TRBJ2-1, with a possible D match to TRBD1 (6 bases). There are 16 residues in the CDR3. Between the trimmed V and J ends, which lost 5 bases and 2 bases, there was a span of 16 bases. Germline lookup yields CDR1 SGHAT and CDR2 FQNNGV. CDR3 nucleotide sequence: TGTGCCAGCAGCCGCTCCGGGACAATTCCCTACAATGAGCAGTTCTTC. Translating gives CASSRSGTIPYNEQFF.

This chain connects TRBV11-1 to TRBJ2-7; tentatively, D is TRBD1 (5 bases). The ends were cut back, 1 base at V and 1 base at J, with 8 bases in the middle. CDR1 SGHAT and CDR2 FQDESV come from the germline V gene (reference sequence). CDR3 size: 14 residues. CDR3 DNA sequence: TGTGCCAGCAGCTTAGTGGCAGGGTCCTACGAGCAGTACTTC. Protein product: CASSLVAGSYEQYF.

The chain recombines TRBV27 with TRBJ1-1; D call uncertain. This CDR3 contains 14 residues. Per the germline V gene, CDR1 is MNHEY and CDR2 is SMNVEV (reference sequence). Trimming pared 2 bases from V and 4 bases from J, leaving 11 bases between. The CDR3 DNA reads TGTGCCAGCAGTTTAATGTCGTGGAGCACTGAAGCTTTCTTT. Translating it yields CASSLMSWSTEAFF.

This chain joins TRBV4-3 and TRBJ1-5; D is ambiguous. Germline CDR1 is LGHNA and CDR2 is YSLEER. The CDR3 sequence is 13 residues long. Trimming took 0 bases from V and 16 from J, leaving 16 bases between them. CDR3 amino acids: CASSQDKETVVHF. Here the CDR3 DNA reads TGCGCCAGCAGCCAAGACAAGGAGACCGTTGTCCATTTT.